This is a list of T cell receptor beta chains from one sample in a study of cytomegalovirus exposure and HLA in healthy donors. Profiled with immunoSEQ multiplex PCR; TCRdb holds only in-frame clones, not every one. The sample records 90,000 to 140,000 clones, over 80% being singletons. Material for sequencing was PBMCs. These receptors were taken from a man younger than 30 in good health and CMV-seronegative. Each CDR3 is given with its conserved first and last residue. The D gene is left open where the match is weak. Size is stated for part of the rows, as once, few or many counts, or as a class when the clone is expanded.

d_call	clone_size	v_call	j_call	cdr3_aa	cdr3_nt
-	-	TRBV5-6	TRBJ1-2	CASSLDGSEGDYGYTF	TGTGCCAGCAGCTTGGACGGGTCAGAAGGGGACTATGGCTACACCTTC
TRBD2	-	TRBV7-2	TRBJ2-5	CASSAFGGRSLGETQYF	TGTGCCAGCAGCGCCTTCGGCGGGAGATCCCTCGGGGAGACCCAGTACTTC
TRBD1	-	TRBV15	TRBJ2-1	CATSHTGTGYNEQFF	TGTGCCACCAGCCACACCGGGACAGGGTACAATGAGCAGTTCTTC
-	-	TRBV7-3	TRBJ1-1	CASSPLGAITEAFF	TGTGCCAGCAGCCCCCTTGGGGCGATCACTGAAGCTTTCTTT
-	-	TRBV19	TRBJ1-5	CASGTPGDQSQHF	TGTGCCAGTGGGACGCCGGGGGATCAGTCCCAGCATTTT
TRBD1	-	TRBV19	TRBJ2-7	CASSTGQGAADEQYF	TGTGCCAGTAGTACGGGACAGGGGGCAGCCGACGAGCAGTACTTC
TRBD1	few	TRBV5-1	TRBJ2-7	CASSLAVGQGYEQYF	TGCGCCAGCAGCTTGGCCGTGGGACAGGGCTACGAGCAGTACTTC
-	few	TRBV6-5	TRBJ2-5	CASSYNSAGLLPQYF	TGTGCCAGCAGTTACAACTCCGCCGGACTTTTACCCCAGTACTTC
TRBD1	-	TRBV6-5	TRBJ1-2	CASSSGTGPRDTF	TGTGCCAGCAGTTCCGGGACAGGACCCCGCGATACCTTC
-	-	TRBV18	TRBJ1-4	CASSPPDGGYQKLFF	TGTGCCAGCTCACCACCGGATGGAGGGTACCAAAAACTGTTTTTT
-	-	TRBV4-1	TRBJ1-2	CASSQVVSYSGYTF	TGCGCCAGCAGCCAAGTAGTTTCGTATTCCGGCTACACCTTC
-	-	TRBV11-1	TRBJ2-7	CASSLNPTVYEQYF	TGTGCCAGCAGCTTAAATCCGACAGTCTACGAGCAGTACTTC
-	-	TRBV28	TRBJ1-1	CASSLRGENTEAFF	TGTGCCAGCAGTCTCAGGGGCGAGAACACTGAAGCTTTCTTT
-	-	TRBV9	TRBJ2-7	CASSVEAGREFEQYF	TGTGCCAGCAGCGTAGAAGCCGGTCGGGAGTTCGAGCAGTACTTC
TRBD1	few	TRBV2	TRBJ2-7	CASTPTGAEQYF	TGTGCCAGCACCCCGACAGGGGCCGAGCAGTACTTC
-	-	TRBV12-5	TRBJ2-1	CASGFGVLRDNEQFF	TGTGCTAGTGGTTTTGGGGTTCTCAGGGACAATGAGCAGTTCTTC
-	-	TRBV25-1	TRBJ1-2	CASSEWAGPNYGYTF	TGTGCCAGCAGTGAATGGGCAGGGCCTAACTATGGCTACACCTTC
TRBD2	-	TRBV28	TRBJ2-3	CAGRPAGGRTDTQYF	TGTGCCGGCCGCCCGGCGGGAGGGAGGACAGATACGCAGTATTTT
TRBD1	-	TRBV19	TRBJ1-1	CASSIGRGPVRAFF	TGTGCCAGTAGTATAGGCAGGGGGCCAGTAAGAGCTTTCTTT
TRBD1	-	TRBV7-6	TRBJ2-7	CARRTGKIYEQYF	TGTGCCAGGCGGACAGGGAAAATCTACGAGCAGTACTTC
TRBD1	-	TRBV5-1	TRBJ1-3	CASRTGTSGNTIYF	TGCGCCAGCAGGACAGGGACCTCTGGAAACACCATATATTTT
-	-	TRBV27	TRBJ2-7	CASSGQGGIYEQYF	TGTGCCAGCAGCGGACAGGGAGGGATATACGAGCAGTACTTC
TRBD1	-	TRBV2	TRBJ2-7	CASRGQVRSYEQYF	TGTGCCAGCAGAGGACAGGTCCGCTCCTACGAGCAGTACTTC
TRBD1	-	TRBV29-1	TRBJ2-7	CSVAPGGNEQYF	TGCAGCGTTGCGCCAGGGGGTAACGAGCAGTACTTC
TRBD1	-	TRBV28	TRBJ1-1	CASGGTGRTEAFF	TGTGCCAGCGGGGGGACAGGTCGAACTGAAGCTTTCTTT
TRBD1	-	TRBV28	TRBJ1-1	CASSDRGFGEAFF	TGTGCCAGCAGCGACAGGGGGTTTGGTGAAGCTTTCTTT
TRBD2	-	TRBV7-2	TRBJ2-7	CASTLLAGGVYEQYF	TGTGCCAGCACCCTTTTAGCGGGAGGGGTCTACGAGCAGTACTTC
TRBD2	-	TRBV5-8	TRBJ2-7	CASSNKPPLAGGETEQYF	TGTGCCAGCAGCAACAAACCTCCCCTAGCGGGAGGGGAAACCGAGCAGTACTTC
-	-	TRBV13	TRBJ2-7	CASSSPGLSPHEQYF	TGTGCCAGCAGCTCTCCGGGACTGTCGCCCCACGAGCAGTACTTC
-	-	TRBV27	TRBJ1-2	CASSLQLPQGSNYGYTF	TGTGCCAGCAGTTTACAACTACCACAGGGATCTAACTATGGCTACACCTTC
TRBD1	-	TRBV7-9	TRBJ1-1	CASSLYPQGGRTEAFF	TGTGCCAGCAGCCTTTACCCACAGGGGGGGCGCACTGAAGCTTTCTTT
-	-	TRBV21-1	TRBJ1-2	CASTRGGNYGYTF	TGTGCCAGCACTCGGGGGGGGAACTATGGCTACACCTTC
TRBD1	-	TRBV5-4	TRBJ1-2	CASSLEAEGAQGYTF	TGTGCCAGCAGCTTGGAGGCGGAGGGGGCGCAAGGCTACACCTTC
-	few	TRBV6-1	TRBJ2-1	CASSVLTGAYNEQFF	TGTGCCAGCAGTGTTTTAACGGGTGCCTACAATGAGCAGTTCTTC
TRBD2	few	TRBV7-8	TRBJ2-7	CASTHVGGGTSYEQYF	TGTGCCAGCACCCACGTCGGGGGGGGGACCTCCTACGAGCAGTACTTC
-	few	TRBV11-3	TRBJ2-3	CASSLVSSDTQYF	TGTGCCAGCAGCTTAGTCTCTAGCGATACGCAGTATTTT
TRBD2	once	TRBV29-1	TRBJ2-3	CSVEGGREGLRDTQYF	TGCAGCGTTGAGGGCGGGCGGGAGGGCCTCCGAGATACGCAGTATTTT
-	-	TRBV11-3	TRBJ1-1	CASSRVDSFTFF	TGTGCCAGCAGCCGAGTGGACAGTTTTACTTTCTTT
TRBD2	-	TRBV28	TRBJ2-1	CASSLAGGPDEQFF	TGTGCCAGCAGTTTGGCGGGAGGGCCCGATGAGCAGTTCTTC
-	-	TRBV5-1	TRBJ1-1	CASSLAGKGLEAFF	TGCGCCAGCAGCTTGGCGGGAAAAGGTCTCGAAGCTTTCTTT
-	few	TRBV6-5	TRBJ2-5	CASSSLGASETQYF	TGTGCCAGCAGTTCCCTGGGAGCTTCGGAGACCCAGTACTTC
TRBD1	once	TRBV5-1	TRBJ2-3	CASSESQGVQSLPTDTQYF	TGCGCCAGCAGCGAGAGTCAGGGGGTGCAAAGCCTACCCACAGATACGCAGTATTTT